Listed below are T cell receptor beta chains from one sample, sequenced in a study of blood T cells in healthy people across ages. A single record per CDR3 protein comes from TCRdb applying MiXCR to the 5' RACE reads. The table has 750,000 or so distinct CDR3 sequences, approximately 25% seen once. The same specimen was also included in a second study, on T cells of mothers and their children.

The sequenced sample was blood. The receptor set was obtained from a boy between 10 and 17 years old in good health. CDR3s include the opening cysteine and the closing phenylalanine or tryptophan. D genes are given only for firm matches. Size is omitted from some rows. Given values are once, few, many or a class for expanded clones.

size: NA; D: TRBD2; length: 16; J: TRBJ2-2; V: TRBV5-1; CDR3: CASSLPLAGNTGELFF; DNA: TGCGCCAGCAGCTTGCCACTAGCGGGGAACACCGGGGAGCTGTTTTTT
size: few; D: TRBD2; length: 15; J: TRBJ2-1; V: TRBV2; CDR3: CASRPGLAVNNEQFF; DNA: TGTGCCAGCAGGCCCGGACTAGCGGTTAACAATGAGCAGTTCTTC
size: NA; D: TRBD1; length: 16; J: TRBJ1-2; V: TRBV28; CDR3: CASSLFDRGFNYGYTF; DNA: TGTGCCAGCAGTCTTTTCGACAGGGGCTTTAACTATGGCTACACCTTC
size: few; D: TRBD1; length: 14; J: TRBJ1-6; V: TRBV20-1; CDR3: CSAHEGARNSPLHF; DNA: TGCAGTGCTCACGAGGGGGCTCGAAATTCACCCCTCCACTTT
size: NA; D: NA; length: 14; J: TRBJ2-7; V: TRBV12-5; CDR3: CASGLWTATYEQYF; DNA: TGTGCTAGTGGTTTGTGGACAGCCACCTACGAGCAGTACTTC
size: few; D: NA; length: 15; J: TRBJ1-2; V: TRBV5-5; CDR3: CASSLGQVPNYGYTF; DNA: TGTGCCAGCAGCTTGGGACAAGTCCCTAACTATGGCTACACCTTC
size: few; D: NA; length: 16; J: TRBJ2-7; V: TRBV4-1; CDR3: CASSKRDIGDSYEQYF; DNA: TGCGCCAGCAGCAAAAGGGACATCGGAGACTCCTACGAGCAGTACTTC
size: NA; D: NA; length: 14; J: TRBJ1-2; V: TRBV20-1; CDR3: CSARIPLANYGYTF; DNA: TGCAGTGCTAGAATCCCCTTAGCTAACTATGGCTACACCTTC
size: few; D: NA; length: 12; J: TRBJ1-3; V: TRBV13; CDR3: CASSLAIDTIYF; DNA: TGTGCCAGCAGCTTAGCCATTGACACCATATATTTT
size: few; D: NA; length: 17; J: TRBJ1-5; V: TRBV7-3; CDR3: CASSFSHGTLGNQPQHF; DNA: TGTGCCAGCAGCTTTAGTCACGGGACACTTGGAAATCAGCCCCAGCATTTT
size: few; D: NA; length: 16; J: TRBJ2-1; V: TRBV14; CDR3: CASSQEPSSSYNEQFF; DNA: TGTGCCAGCAGCCAAGAACCTAGCAGCTCCTACAATGAGCAGTTCTTC
size: few; D: NA; length: 16; J: TRBJ2-1; V: TRBV7-9; CDR3: CASSLGTVDLEDEQFF; DNA: TGTGCCAGCAGCTTAGGGACAGTGGACTTGGAAGATGAGCAGTTCTTC
size: NA; D: NA; length: 12; J: TRBJ1-1; V: TRBV11-3; CDR3: CASRVENTEAFF; DNA: TGTGCCAGCAGGGTAGAGAACACTGAAGCTTTCTTT
size: few; D: NA; length: 11; J: TRBJ2-4; V: TRBV29-1; CDR3: CSVSWGAIQYF; DNA: TGCAGCGTTTCGTGGGGGGCCATTCAGTACTTC
size: NA; D: NA; length: 20; J: TRBJ2-3; V: TRBV12-5; CDR3: CASGLSSQGGGTSSTDTQYF; DNA: TGTGCTAGTGGTTTGAGCTCCCAGGGTGGGGGAACATCTAGCACAGATACGCAGTATTTT
size: NA; D: TRBD2; length: 18; J: TRBJ2-1; V: TRBV5-1; CDR3: CASSHEGLAGGINNEQFF; DNA: TGCGCCAGCAGCCACGAGGGACTAGCGGGAGGGATAAACAATGAGCAGTTCTTC
size: NA; D: TRBD1; length: 15; J: TRBJ1-1; V: TRBV7-9; CDR3: CASSLSGGVFTEAFF; DNA: TGTGCCAGCAGCTTGTCAGGGGGCGTGTTCACTGAAGCTTTCTTT
size: NA; D: NA; length: 16; J: TRBJ2-1; V: TRBV4-1; CDR3: CASSTSGDFSGDEQFF; DNA: TGCGCCAGCAGCACAAGCGGTGACTTCTCCGGGGATGAGCAGTTCTTC
size: NA; D: NA; length: 15; J: TRBJ2-3; V: TRBV7-9; CDR3: CASSLRGEGTDTQYF; DNA: TGTGCCAGCAGCCTACGGGGAGAAGGCACAGATACGCAGTATTTT
size: NA; D: TRBD1; length: 13; J: TRBJ2-7; V: TRBV27; CDR3: CASHRGQTDEQYF; DNA: TGTGCCAGCCACAGGGGGCAGACTGACGAGCAGTACTTC
size: few; D: NA; length: 14; J: TRBJ1-1; V: TRBV6-1; CDR3: CASSEQGSDTEAFF; DNA: TGTGCCAGCAGTGAGCAGGGGTCGGACACTGAAGCTTTCTTT
size: NA; D: TRBD2; length: 13; J: TRBJ2-3; V: TRBV5-1; CDR3: CASKRGLTDTQYF; DNA: TGCGCCAGCAAGCGGGGGCTCACAGATACGCAGTATTTT
size: NA; D: NA; length: 15; J: TRBJ2-1; V: TRBV7-3; CDR3: CASSLWGEYANEQFF; DNA: TGTGCCAGCAGCTTATGGGGGGAGTATGCCAATGAGCAGTTCTTC
size: few; D: NA; length: 11; J: TRBJ2-2; V: TRBV29-1; CDR3: CSATGNGELFF; DNA: TGCAGCGCGACCGGAAACGGGGAGCTGTTTTTT
size: once; D: NA; length: 12; J: TRBJ2-1; V: TRBV29-1; CDR3: CSVAGGGNELFF; DNA: TGCAGCGTTGCGGGAGGGGGCAATGAGCTGTTCTTC